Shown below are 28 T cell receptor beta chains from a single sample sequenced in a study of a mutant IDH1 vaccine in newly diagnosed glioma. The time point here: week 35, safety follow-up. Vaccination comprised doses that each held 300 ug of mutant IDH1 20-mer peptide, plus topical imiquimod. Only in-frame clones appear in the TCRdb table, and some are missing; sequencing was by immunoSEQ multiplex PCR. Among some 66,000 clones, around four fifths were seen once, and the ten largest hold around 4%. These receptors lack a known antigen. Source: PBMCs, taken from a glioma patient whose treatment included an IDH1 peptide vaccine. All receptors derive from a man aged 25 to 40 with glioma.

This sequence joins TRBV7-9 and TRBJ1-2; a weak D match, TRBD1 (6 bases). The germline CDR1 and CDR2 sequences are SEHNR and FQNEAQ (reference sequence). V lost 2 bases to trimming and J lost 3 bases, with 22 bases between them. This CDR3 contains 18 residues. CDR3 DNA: TGTGCCAGCAGCTTAACGGGCACAGGGTCAAAAAGACACTATGGCTACACCTTC. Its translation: CASSLTGTGSKRHYGYTF.

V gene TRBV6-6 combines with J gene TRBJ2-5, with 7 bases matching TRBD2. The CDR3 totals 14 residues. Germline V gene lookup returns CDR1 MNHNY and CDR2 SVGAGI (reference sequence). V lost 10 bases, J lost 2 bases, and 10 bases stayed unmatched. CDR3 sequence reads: CATVGRGPQETQYF. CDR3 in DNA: TGTGCCACGGTAGGGAGGGGACCGCAAGAGACCCAGTACTTC.

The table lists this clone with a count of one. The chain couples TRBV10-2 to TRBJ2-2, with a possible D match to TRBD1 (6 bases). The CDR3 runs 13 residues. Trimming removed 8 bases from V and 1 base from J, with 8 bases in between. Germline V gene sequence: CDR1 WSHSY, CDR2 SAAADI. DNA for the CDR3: TGCGCCAGCGACAGGAAGAACACCGGGGAGCTGTTTTTT. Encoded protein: CASDRKNTGELFF.

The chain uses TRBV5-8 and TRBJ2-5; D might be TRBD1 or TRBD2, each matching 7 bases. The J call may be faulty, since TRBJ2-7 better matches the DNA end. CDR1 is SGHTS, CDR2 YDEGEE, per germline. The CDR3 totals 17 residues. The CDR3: CASSRQGGSLTTYEQYF. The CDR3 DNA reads TGTGCCAGCTCCAGGCAGGGGGGGTCCCTTACGACCTACGAGCAGTACTTC.

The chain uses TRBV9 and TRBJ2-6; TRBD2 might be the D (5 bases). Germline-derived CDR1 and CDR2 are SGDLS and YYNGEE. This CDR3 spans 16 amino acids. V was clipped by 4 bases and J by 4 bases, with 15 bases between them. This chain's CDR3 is CASSRRRGNGANVLTF. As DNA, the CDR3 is TGTGCCAGCAGCAGACGCCGGGGAAACGGGGCCAACGTCCTGACTTTC.

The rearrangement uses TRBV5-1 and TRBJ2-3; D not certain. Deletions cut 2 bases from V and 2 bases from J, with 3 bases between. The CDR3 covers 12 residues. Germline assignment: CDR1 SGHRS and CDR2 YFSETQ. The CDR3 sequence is CASSLNTDTQYF. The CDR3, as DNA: TGCGCCAGCAGCTTAAACACAGATACGCAGTATTTT.

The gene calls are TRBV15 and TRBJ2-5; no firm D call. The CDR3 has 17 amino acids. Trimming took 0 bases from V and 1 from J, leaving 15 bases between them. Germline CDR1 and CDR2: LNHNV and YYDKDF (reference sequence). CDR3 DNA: TGTGCCACCAGCAGAGATTTAAGCTACGGCTCCCAAGAGACCCAGTACTTC. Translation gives CATSRDLSYGSQETQYF.

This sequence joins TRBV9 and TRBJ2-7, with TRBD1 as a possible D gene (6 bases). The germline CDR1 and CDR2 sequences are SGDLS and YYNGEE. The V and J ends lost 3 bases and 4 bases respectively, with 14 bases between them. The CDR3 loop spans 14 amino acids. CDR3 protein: CASSAGPGVYEQYF. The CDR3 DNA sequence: TGTGCCAGCAGCGCCGGACCAGGGGTTTACGAGCAGTACTTC.

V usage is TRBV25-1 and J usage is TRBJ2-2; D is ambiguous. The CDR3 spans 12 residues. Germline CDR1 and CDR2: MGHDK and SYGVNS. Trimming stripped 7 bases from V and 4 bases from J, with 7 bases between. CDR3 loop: CASIHATGELFF. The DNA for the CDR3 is TGTGCCAGCATCCATGCCACCGGGGAGCTGTTTTTT.

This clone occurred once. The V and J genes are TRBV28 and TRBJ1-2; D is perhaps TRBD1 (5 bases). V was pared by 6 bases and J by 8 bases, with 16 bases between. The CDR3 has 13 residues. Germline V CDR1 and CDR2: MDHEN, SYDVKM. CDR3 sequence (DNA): TGTGCCAGCAGGAGCACAGGTGACGGAGGCTACACCTTC. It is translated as CASRSTGDGGYTF.

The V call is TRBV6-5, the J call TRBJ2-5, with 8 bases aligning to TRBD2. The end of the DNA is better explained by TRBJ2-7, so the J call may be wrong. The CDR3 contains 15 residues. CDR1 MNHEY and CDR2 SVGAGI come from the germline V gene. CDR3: CASSDLLAETYEQYF. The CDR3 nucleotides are TGTGCCAGCAGTGACTTACTAGCGGAAACCTACGAGCAGTACTTC.

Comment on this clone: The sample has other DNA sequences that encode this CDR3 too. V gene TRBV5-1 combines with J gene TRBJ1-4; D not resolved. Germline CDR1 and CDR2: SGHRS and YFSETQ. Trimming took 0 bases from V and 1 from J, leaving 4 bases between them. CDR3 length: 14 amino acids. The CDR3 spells CASSLGRTNEKLFF. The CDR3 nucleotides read TGCGCCAGCAGCTTGGGGAGAACTAATGAAAAACTGTTTTTT.

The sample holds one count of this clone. The CDR3 nucleotides read TGTGCCAGCAGCTCCAACCAGGGGGCCCGTCGCACAGATACGCAGTATTTT. Translated, it gives CASSSNQGARRTDTQYF. This rearrangement joins TRBV7-9 to TRBJ2-3; 8 bases map to TRBD1. Germline V lookup: CDR1 SEHNR, CDR2 FQNEAQ (reference sequence). The CDR3 is 17 residues long. Germline trimming cut 4 bases from V and 1 base from J; bases unmatched to any gene: 10.

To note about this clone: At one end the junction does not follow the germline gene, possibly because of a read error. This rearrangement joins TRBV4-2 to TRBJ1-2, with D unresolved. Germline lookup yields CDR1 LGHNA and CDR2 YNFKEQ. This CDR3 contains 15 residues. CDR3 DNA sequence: TGTGCCAGCAGCCAAGATTCCCCACGTAACTCTGGCTACACCTTC. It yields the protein CASSQDSPRNSGYTF.

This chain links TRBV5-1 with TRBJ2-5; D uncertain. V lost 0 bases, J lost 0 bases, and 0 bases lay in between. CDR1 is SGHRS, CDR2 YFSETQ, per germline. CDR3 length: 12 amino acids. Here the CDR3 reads CASSLDQETQYF. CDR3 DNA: TGCGCCAGCAGCTTGGACCAAGAGACCCAGTACTTC.

The CDR3 sequence: CASSPGQLSGGELFF. CDR3 coding DNA: TGTGCCAGCAGCCCCGGACAGCTTTCGGGGGGGGAGCTGTTTTTT. The chain has TRBV9 and TRBJ2-2, with D possibly TRBD1 on 6 matching bases. Germline CDR1 reads SGDLS; CDR2 reads YYNGEE. V lost 4 bases and J 8 bases, leaving 18 bases between the germline ends. The CDR3 has 15 residues.

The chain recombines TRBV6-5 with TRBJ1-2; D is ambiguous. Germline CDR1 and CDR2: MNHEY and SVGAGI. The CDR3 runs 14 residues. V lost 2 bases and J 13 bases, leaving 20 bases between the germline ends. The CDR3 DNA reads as TGTGCCAGCAGTTACACTGCGGGCTACGGGCATGGCACCTTC. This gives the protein CASSYTAGYGHGTF.

The CDR3 loop is CASSFPFGPQHF. The CDR3 region has the DNA TGTGCCAGCAGCTTCCCTTTCGGGCCCCAGCATTTT. The gene calls are TRBV11-2 and TRBJ1-5, with unresolved D. V was trimmed by 3 bases and J by 9 bases, leaving 9 bases between them. There are 12 residues in the CDR3. Germline values: CDR1 SGHAT, CDR2 FQNNGV.

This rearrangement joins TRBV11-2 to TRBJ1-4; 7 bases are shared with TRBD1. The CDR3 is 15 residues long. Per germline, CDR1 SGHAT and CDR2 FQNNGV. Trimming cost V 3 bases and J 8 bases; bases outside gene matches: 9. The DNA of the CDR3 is TGTGCCAGCAGCTTCAGGGGGGGCCTAAGGGAAAAACTGTTTTTT. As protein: CASSFRGGLREKLFF.

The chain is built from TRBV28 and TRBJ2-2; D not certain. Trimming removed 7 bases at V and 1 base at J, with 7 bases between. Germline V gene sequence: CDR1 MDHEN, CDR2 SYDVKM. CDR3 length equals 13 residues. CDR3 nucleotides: TGTGCCAGCAATAGTGGGAACACCGGGGAGCTGTTTTTT. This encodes CASNSGNTGELFF.

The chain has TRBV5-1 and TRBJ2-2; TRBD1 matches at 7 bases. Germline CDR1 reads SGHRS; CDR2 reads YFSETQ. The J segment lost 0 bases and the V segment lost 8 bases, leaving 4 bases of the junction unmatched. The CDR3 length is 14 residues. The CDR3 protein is CASRQGTNTGELFF. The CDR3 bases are TGCGCCAGTAGACAGGGTACGAACACCGGGGAGCTGTTTTTT.

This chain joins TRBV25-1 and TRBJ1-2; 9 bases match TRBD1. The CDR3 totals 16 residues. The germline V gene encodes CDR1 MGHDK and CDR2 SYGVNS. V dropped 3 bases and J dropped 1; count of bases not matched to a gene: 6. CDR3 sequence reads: CASSDMGQGVNYGYTF. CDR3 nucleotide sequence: TGTGCCAGCAGTGATATGGGACAGGGAGTTAACTATGGCTACACCTTC.

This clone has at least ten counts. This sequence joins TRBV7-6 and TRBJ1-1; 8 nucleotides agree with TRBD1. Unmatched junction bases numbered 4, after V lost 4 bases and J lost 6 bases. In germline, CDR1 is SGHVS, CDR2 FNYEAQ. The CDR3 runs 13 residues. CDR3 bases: TGTGCCAGCAGCTCCGTACAGGGGGCTGAAGCTTTCTTT. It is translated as CASSSVQGAEAFF. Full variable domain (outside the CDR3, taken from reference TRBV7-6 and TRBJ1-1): GAGVSQSPRYKVTKRGQDVALRCDPISGHVSLYWYRQALGQGPEFLTYFNYEAQQDKSGLPNDRFSAERPEGSISTLTIQRTEQRDSAMYRCASSSVQGAEAFFGQGTRLTVV.

The CDR3 DNA follows: TGTGCCTGGATTCGAGGACAGGGGATCGGGGGATCCTACAATGAGCAGTTCTTC. Protein product: CAWIRGQGIGGSYNEQFF. V is TRBV30 and J is TRBJ2-1; 9 positions match TRBD1. The germline V gene has CDR1 GTSNPN and CDR2 SVGIG (reference sequence). The length of the CDR3 is 18 residues. The V segment lost 4 bases and the J segment 1 base; nucleotides outside the gene matches: 14.

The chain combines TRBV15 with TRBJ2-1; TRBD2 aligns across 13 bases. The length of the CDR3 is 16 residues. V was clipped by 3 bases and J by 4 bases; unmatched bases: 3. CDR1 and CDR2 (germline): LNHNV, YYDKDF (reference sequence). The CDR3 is CATSRGLAGKYNEQFF. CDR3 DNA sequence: TGTGCCACCAGCAGGGGACTAGCGGGGAAATACAATGAGCAGTTCTTC. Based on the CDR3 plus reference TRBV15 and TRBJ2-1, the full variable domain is DAMVIQNPRYQVTQFGKPVTLSCSQTLNHNVMYWYQQKSSQAPKLLFHYYDKDFNNEADTPDNFQSRRPNTSFCFLDIRSPGLGDTAMYLCATSRGLAGKYNEQFFGPGTRLTVL.

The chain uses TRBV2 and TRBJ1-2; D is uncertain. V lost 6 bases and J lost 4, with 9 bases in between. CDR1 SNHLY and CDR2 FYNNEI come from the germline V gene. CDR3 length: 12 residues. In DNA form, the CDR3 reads TGTGCCAGCAGCCAGTATTTCTATGGCTACACCTTC. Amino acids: CASSQYFYGYTF.

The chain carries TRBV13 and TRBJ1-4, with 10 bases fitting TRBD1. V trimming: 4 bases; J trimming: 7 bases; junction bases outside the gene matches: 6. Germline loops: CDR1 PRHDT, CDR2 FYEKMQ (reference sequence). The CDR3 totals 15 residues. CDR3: CASSSDRGLGEKLFF. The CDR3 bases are TGTGCCAGCAGCTCCGACAGGGGGCTAGGTGAAAAACTGTTTTTT.

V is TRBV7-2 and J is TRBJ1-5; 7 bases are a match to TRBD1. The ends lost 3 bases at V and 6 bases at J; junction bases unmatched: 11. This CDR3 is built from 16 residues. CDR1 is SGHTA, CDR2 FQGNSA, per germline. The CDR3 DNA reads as TGTGCCAGCAGCTTGTACAACGACAGGGCACGTCAGCCCCAGCATTTT. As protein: CASSLYNDRARQPQHF.